The sequence of this TCR beta chain was determined in a study of blood T cell repertoires in COVID-19. The authors' processing: It was from reference gene primer amplification that nucleated cell counts were estimated. The table came from immunoSEQ multiplex PCR; TCRdb's copy has only in-frame clones and leaves some out. V and J calls and clone size are copied from that table; D and trimming were computed from the DNA. The data contain about 200,000 clones, 70% to 90% of them singletons. The CDR3 is made up of 16 amino acids. The germline V gene has CDR1 MNHEY and CDR2 SMNVEV (reference sequence). V lost 2 bases and J lost 5; bases outside the gene matches: 12. Everyone who took part was roughly 18 to 89 years old, and they came from about two dozen US areas. The study recruited exposed participants who had met a COVID-19 case within 2 weeks before entry.

The material sequenced was PBMCs or T cells enriched from blood (not recorded which). The sequence was obtained from a woman aged 25 to 45 who had been exposed to COVID-19. V and J are TRBV27 and TRBJ2-7; TRBD1 matches 7 bases. DNA of the CDR3: TGTGCCAGCAGTTTACTCCTCACTAGGGGGCCCGACGAGCAGTACTTC. This codes for CASSLLLTRGPDEQYF.